The entry below describes one T cell receptor beta chain. The ends were cut back, 4 bases at V and 0 bases at J, with 13 bases in the middle. The CDR3 contains 16 residues. CDR1 is SGHRS, CDR2 YFSETQ, per germline. The source of the sample is a study of control samples from healthy donors and cancer patients. TCRdb's copy holds only in-frame clones and misses some; the assay was immunoSEQ multiplex PCR. The sample lists around 80,000 clones, around 92% occurring once. The sequenced sample was blood. This sequence joins TRBV5-1 and TRBJ2-2, with a possible D match to TRBD1 (5 bases). This clonotype was sampled from a man in his fifties in good health. This chain's CDR3 is CASSTLTAANTGELFF. The CDR3 DNA reads as TGCGCCAGCAGCACCCTGACAGCTGCGAACACCGGGGAGCTGTTTTTT. Together with reference TRBV5-1 and TRBJ2-2, the CDR3 gives the full variable domain: KAGVTQTPRYLIKTRGQQVTLSCSPISGHRSVSWYQQTPGQGLQFLFEYFSETQRNKGNFPGRFSGRQFSNSRSEMNVSTLELGDSALYLCASSTLTAANTGELFFGEGSRLTVL.